What follows is one T cell receptor beta chain and its context. The data are from a study of blood T cell repertoires in COVID-19. Overall study: Sites across the United States, Italy and Spain contributed samples from acute and convalescent COVID-19. T cells, B-cell-depleted T cells, or PBMCs provided the cDNA or gDNA that served as material.

Seattle patients were enrolled during active infection and followed longitudinally. Germline V gene lookup returns CDR1 SGHKS and CDR2 YYEKEE (reference sequence). The CDR3 totals 14 residues. V lost 2 bases, J lost 2 bases, and 10 bases lay in between. Sequenced by immunoSEQ multiplex PCR; TCRdb stores in-frame clones only, minus some. The sample holds about 180,000 clones, approximately 80% seen once. This receptor was taken from a woman between 40 and 55 years old with COVID-19, enrolled during active disease. The chain combines TRBV5-5 with TRBJ1-2, with a weak D call TRBD1 (6 bases). The sample comprised peripheral blood. In DNA, the CDR3 is TGTGCCAGCAGCTTTAGGACAGAGAACTATGGCTACACCTTC. Amino acid sequence: CASSFRTENYGYTF.